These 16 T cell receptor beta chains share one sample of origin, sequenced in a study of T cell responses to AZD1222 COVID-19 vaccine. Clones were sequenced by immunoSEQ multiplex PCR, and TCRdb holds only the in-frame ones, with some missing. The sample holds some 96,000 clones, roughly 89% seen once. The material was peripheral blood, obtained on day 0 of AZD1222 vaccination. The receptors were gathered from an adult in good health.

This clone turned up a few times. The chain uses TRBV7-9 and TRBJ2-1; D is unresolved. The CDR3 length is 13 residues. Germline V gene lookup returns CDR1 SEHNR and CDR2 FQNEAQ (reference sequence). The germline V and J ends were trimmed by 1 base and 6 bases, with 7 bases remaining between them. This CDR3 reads CASSLDSGNEQFF. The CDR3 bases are TGTGCCAGCAGCTTAGATTCGGGCAATGAGCAGTTCTTC.

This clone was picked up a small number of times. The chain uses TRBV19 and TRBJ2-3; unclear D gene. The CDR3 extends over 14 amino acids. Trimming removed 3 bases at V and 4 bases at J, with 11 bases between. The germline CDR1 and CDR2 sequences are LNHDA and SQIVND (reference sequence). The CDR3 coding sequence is TGTGCCAGTAGTATCGCAGGTGGGGCAGATACGCAGTATTTT. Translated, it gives CASSIAGGADTQYF.

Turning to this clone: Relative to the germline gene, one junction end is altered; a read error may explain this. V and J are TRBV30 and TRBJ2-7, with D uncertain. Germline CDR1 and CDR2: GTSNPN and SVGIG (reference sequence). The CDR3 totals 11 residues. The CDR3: CAWGVGYEQYF. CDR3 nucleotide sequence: TGTGCCTGGGGTGTGGGCTACGAGCAGTACTTC.

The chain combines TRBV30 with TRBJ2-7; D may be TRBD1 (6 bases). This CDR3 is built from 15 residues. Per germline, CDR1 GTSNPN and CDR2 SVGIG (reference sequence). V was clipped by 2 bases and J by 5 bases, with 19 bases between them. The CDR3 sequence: CAWSTQATGYHEQYF. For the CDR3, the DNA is TGTGCCTGGAGTACCCAGGCCACAGGGTACCACGAGCAGTACTTC.

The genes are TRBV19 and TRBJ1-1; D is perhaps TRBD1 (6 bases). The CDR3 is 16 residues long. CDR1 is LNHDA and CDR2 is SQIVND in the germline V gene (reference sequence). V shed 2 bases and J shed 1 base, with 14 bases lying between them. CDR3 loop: CASSIMGGVPNTEAFF. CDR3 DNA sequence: TGTGCCAGTAGTATAATGGGGGGCGTTCCGAACACTGAAGCTTTCTTT.

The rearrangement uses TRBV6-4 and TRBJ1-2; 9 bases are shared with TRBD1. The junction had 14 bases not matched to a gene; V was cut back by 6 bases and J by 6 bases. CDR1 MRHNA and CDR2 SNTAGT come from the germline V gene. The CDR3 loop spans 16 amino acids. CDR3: CASRPSGTGTRNGYTF. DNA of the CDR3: TGTGCCAGCAGGCCCTCTGGGACAGGGACCCGGAATGGCTACACCTTC.

In DNA, the CDR3 is TGTGCCAGCTCACCAGAGGGACTCTATGGCTACACCTTC. Translating it yields CASSPEGLYGYTF. The chain has TRBV18 and TRBJ1-2; tentative D call: TRBD1 (5 bases). The length of the CDR3 is 13 residues. V was pared by 2 bases and J by 4 bases, with 8 bases between. CDR1 and CDR2 from the germline V gene are KGHSH and LQKENI. Filled out from reference TRBV18 and TRBJ1-2, the complete variable domain reads NAGVMQNPRHLVRRRGQEARLRCSPMKGHSHVYWYRQLPEEGLKFMVYLQKENIIDESGMPKERFSAEFPKEGPSILRIQQVVRGDSAAYFCASSPEGLYGYTFGSGTRLTVV.

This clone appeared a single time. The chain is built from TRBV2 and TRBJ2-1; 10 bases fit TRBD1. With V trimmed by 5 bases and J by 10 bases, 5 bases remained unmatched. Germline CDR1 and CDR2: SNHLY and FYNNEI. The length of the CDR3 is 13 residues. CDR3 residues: CASSRDRGREQFF. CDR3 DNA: TGTGCCAGCAGTCGTGACAGGGGGCGGGAGCAGTTCTTC. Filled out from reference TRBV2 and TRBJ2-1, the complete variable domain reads EPEVTQTPSHQVTQMGQEVILRCVPISNHLYFYWYRQILGQKVEFLVSFYNNEISEKSEIFDDQFSVERPDGSNFTLKIRSTKLEDSAMYFCASSRDRGREQFFGPGTRLTVL.

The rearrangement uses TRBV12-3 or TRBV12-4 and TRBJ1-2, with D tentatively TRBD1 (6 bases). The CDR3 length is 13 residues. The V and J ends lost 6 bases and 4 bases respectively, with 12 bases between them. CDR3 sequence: CASSQQGSYGYTF. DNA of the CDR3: TGTGCCAGCAGCCAACAGGGAAGCTATGGCTACACCTTC.

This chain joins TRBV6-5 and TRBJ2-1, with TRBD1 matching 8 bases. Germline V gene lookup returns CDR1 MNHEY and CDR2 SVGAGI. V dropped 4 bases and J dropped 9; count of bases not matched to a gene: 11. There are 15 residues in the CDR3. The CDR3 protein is CASSSPTGEVGEQFF. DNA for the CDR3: TGTGCCAGCAGTTCTCCGACAGGGGAGGTCGGTGAGCAGTTCTTC.

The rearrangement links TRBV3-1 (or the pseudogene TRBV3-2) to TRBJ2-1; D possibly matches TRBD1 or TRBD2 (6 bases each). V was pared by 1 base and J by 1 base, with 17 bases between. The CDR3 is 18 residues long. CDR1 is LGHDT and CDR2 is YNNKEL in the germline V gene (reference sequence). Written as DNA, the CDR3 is TGTGCCAGCAGCCAAGTCCGGGGGCCGCGGAGGTCCTACAATGAGCAGTTCTTC. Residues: CASSQVRGPRRSYNEQFF.

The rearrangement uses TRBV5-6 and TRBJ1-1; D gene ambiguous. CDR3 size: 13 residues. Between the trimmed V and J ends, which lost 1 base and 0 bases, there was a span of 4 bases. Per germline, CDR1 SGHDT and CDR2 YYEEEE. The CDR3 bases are TGTGCCAGCAGCTTGTCCCTGAACACTGAAGCTTTCTTT. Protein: CASSLSLNTEAFF.

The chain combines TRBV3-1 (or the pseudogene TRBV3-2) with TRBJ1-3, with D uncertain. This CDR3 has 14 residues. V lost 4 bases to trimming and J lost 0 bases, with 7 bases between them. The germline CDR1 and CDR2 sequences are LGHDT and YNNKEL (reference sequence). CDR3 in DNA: TGTGCCAGCAGCCTACGGGACTCTGGAAACACCATATATTTT. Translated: CASSLRDSGNTIYF.

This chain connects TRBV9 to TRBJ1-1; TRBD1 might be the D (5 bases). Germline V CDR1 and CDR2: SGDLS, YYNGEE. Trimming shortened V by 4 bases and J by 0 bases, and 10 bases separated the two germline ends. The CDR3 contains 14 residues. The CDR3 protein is CASSLGPVNTEAFF. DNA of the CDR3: TGTGCCAGCAGCTTGGGGCCAGTGAACACTGAAGCTTTCTTT.

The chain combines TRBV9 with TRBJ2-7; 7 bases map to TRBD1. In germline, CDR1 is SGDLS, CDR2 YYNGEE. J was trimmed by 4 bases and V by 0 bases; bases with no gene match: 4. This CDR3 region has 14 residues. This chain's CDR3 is CASSVGGGAYEQYF. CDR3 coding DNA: TGTGCCAGCAGCGTAGGAGGGGGCGCGTACGAGCAGTACTTC.

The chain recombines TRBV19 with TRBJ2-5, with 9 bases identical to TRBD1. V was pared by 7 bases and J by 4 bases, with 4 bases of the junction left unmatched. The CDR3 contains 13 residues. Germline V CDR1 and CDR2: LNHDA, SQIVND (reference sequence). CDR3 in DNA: TGTGCCAGTAATAACAGGGGGCCAGAGACCCAGTACTTC. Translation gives CASNNRGPETQYF.